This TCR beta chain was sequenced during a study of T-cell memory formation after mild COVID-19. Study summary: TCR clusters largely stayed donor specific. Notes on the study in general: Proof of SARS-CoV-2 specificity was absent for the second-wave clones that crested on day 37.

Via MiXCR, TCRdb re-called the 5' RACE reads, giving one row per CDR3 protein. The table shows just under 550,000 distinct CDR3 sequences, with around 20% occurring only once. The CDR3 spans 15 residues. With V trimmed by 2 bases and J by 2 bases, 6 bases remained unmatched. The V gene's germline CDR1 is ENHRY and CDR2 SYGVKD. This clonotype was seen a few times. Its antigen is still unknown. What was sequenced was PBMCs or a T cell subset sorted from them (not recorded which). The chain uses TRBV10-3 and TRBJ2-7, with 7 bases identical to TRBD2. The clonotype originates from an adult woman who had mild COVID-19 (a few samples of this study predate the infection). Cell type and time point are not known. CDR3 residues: CAISEPGGGPYEQYF. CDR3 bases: TGTGCCATCAGTGAGCCCGGCGGGGGTCCCTACGAGCAGTACTTC.